The 17 T cell receptor beta chains presented below share a single source sample, sequenced in a study of OX40 agonist ivuxolimab in advanced cancers. Libraries were prepared by immunoSEQ multiplex PCR; TCRdb keeps only in-frame clonotypes and omits some of them. There are approximately 90,000 clones in the sample; about 90% occur only once, and about 9% lies in the top ten. The sequences come from CD4+ or CD8+ T cells sorted from blood, collected in a trial of the OX40 agonist ivuxolimab. Every receptor here comes from an adult with an advanced solid tumor such as melanoma, head and neck, liver or kidney cancer.

The chain uses TRBV13 and TRBJ1-1; 7 nucleotides line up with TRBD1. Germline V CDR1 and CDR2: PRHDT, FYEKMQ (reference sequence). The CDR3 spans 14 residues. The trim removed 5 bases at V and 10 bases at J, leaving 13 bases unmatched. Here the CDR3 DNA reads TGTGCCAGCAGCGCGGGACAGCCTCCTGAAAGAGCTTTCTTT. Amino acids: CASSAGQPPERAFF.

This clone appeared a single time. The chain has TRBV5-1 and TRBJ2-7, with 8 bases aligning to TRBD2. This CDR3 spans 18 amino acids. With 4 bases clipped from V and 4 bases from J, the junction kept 19 bases outside the gene matches. Germline CDR1 SGHRS, CDR2 YFSETQ. In DNA, the CDR3 is TGCGCCAGCAGCCAGAACGGGGGCAGGAGCGGGAGTGCTTACGAGCAGTACTTC. Protein product: CASSQNGGRSGSAYEQYF.

V and J are TRBV28 and TRBJ1-2; D is uncertain. From germline, CDR1 is MDHEN and CDR2 SYDVKM. The CDR3 totals 12 residues. V dropped 4 bases and J dropped 4 bases, with 7 bases sitting between them. The CDR3 DNA reads as TGTGCCAGCAGTTCCACAGTCTATGGCTACACCTTC. It yields the protein CASSSTVYGYTF.

The chain couples TRBV6-6 to TRBJ1-2; 11 nucleotides line up with TRBD1. This CDR3 has 15 residues. Germline CDR1 reads MNHNY; CDR2 reads SVGAGI (reference sequence). The trim removed 5 bases at V and 0 bases at J, leaving 2 bases unmatched. The CDR3 here is CASSQGQGANYGYTF. The CDR3 bases are TGTGCCAGCAGTCAGGGACAGGGGGCTAACTATGGCTACACCTTC.

V gene TRBV27 combines with J gene TRBJ2-5, with 7 bases identical to TRBD1. The DNA end is more similar to TRBJ2-7, so the J call may be wrong. The CDR3 has 13 residues. CDR1 is MNHEY and CDR2 is SMNVEV in the germline V gene (reference sequence). The CDR3 DNA sequence: TGTGCCAGCAGTCCCCCCGGACAGGACGAGCAGTACTTC. Translating gives CASSPPGQDEQYF.

The DNA for the CDR3 is TGTGCTAGTGGTTTAAGCGGGGGTGCAGATACGCAGTATTTT. It codes for CASGLSGGADTQYF. This rearrangement joins TRBV12-5 to TRBJ2-3; TRBD2 aligns across 8 bases. After removal of 3 bases from V and 4 bases from J, the junction contained 3 bases not matched to a gene. This CDR3 region has 14 residues. CDR1 and CDR2 from the germline V gene are LGHNT and FRNRAP.

J is TRBJ2-5 and V is TRBV7-2, with D tentatively TRBD1 or TRBD2 (5 bases each). The CDR3 is 13 amino acids. From germline, CDR1 is SGHTA and CDR2 FQGNSA. The V gene lost 5 bases and the J gene lost 5 bases, with 12 bases spanning the gap. The CDR3 DNA reads TGTGCCAGCAGCCGTGGGACGGGGGAGACCCAGTACTTC. It encodes CASSRGTGETQYF. Full variable domain (remainder filled in from reference TRBV7-2 and TRBJ2-5): GAGVSQSPSNKVTEKGKDVELRCDPISGHTALYWYRQSLGQGLEFLIYFQGNSAPDKSGLPSDRFSAERTGGSVSTLTIQRTQQEDSAVYLCASSRGTGETQYFGPGTRLLVL.

Concerning this clone: This specimen includes other DNA sequences encoding the same CDR3. The genes are TRBV30 and TRBJ2-2, with a weak D call TRBD1 (6 bases). This CDR3 region has 15 residues. The germline V and J ends were trimmed by 0 bases and 5 bases, with 13 bases remaining between them. Per germline, CDR1 GTSNPN and CDR2 SVGIG (reference sequence). DNA of the CDR3: TGTGCCTGGAGTGTACTTGGGGGCGCGACCGGGGAGCTGTTTTTT. It yields the protein CAWSVLGGATGELFF.

The chain employs TRBV5-6 and TRBJ2-5; 13 nucleotides line up with TRBD2. Trimming at V came to 2 bases and at J to 5 bases, leaving 12 bases not matched to a gene. The germline gives CDR1 SGHDT, CDR2 YYEEEE. The CDR3 spans 18 residues. The CDR3 DNA is TGTGCCAGCAGCTTACCGGGACTAGCGGGATCGGTATATGAGACCCAGTACTTC. Its protein is CASSLPGLAGSVYETQYF.

The genes are TRBV5-1 and TRBJ1-5, with 9 bases fitting TRBD1. Trimming removed 0 bases from V and 9 bases from J; junction bases left unmatched: 7. The CDR3 consists of 15 residues. Germline V lookup: CDR1 SGHRS, CDR2 YFSETQ. The CDR3: CASSLAGQGRWPQHF. In nucleotides, the CDR3 is TGCGCCAGCAGCTTGGCCGGACAGGGGCGATGGCCCCAGCATTTT. Together with reference TRBV5-1 and TRBJ1-5, the CDR3 gives the full variable domain: KAGVTQTPRYLIKTRGQQVTLSCSPISGHRSVSWYQQTPGQGLQFLFEYFSETQRNKGNFPGRFSGRQFSNSRSEMNVSTLELGDSALYLCASSLAGQGRWPQHFGDGTRLSIL.

The J gene is TRBJ2-5, the V gene TRBV27; D gene ambiguous. V gave up 6 bases and J gave up 0 bases, with 5 bases separating them. The CDR3 totals 12 residues. The germline CDR1 and CDR2 sequences are MNHEY and SMNVEV (reference sequence). The CDR3 spells CASSRNQETQYF. The CDR3 DNA reads TGTGCCAGCAGCCGTAACCAAGAGACCCAGTACTTC.

The chain uses TRBV6-6 and TRBJ1-3; D remains unclear. V lost 6 bases and J lost 8, with 11 bases in between. CDR3 length equals 12 residues. Germline assignment: CDR1 MNHNY and CDR2 SVGAGI (reference sequence). The CDR3 spells CASSRPGDTIYF. DNA for the CDR3: TGTGCCAGCAGCCGCCCCGGGGACACCATATATTTT.

The chain is built from TRBV11-2 and TRBJ2-7; D is uncertain. The CDR3 is 13 residues long. CDR1 SGHAT and CDR2 FQNNGV come from the germline V gene. V dropped 5 bases and J dropped 2 bases, with 10 bases sitting between them. Here the CDR3 reads CASSPVQTYEQYF. CDR3 bases: TGTGCCAGCAGCCCGGTGCAGACCTACGAGCAGTACTTC.

The genes are TRBV2 and TRBJ2-5, with D unclear. V lost 0 bases, J lost 7 bases, and 12 bases lay in between. CDR1 is SNHLY, CDR2 FYNNEI, per germline. The CDR3 is made up of 14 amino acids. CDR3 DNA: TGTGCCAGCAGTGAAGCCCTAATGTCGGGGACCCAGTACTTC. This translates into CASSEALMSGTQYF.

The rearrangement links TRBV6-6 to TRBJ1-1; weak D call: TRBD1 (5 bases). The V and J ends lost 2 bases and 2 bases respectively, with 9 bases between them. The V gene's germline CDR1 is MNHNY and CDR2 SVGAGI (reference sequence). This CDR3 is 14 amino acids long. For the CDR3, the DNA is TGTGCCAGCAGTTACGGGAGGGGAAACACTGAAGCTTTCTTT. This sequence encodes CASSYGRGNTEAFF.

This rearrangement joins TRBV2 to TRBJ1-1; weak D call: TRBD1 (6 bases). Trimming left V 6 bases short and J 4 bases short, with 15 bases between. From germline, CDR1 is SNHLY and CDR2 FYNNEI. CDR3 size: 14 residues. Written as DNA, the CDR3 is TGTGCCAGCAGGCATCAGGGGCCGGGCACTGAAGCTTTCTTT. Translation: CASRHQGPGTEAFF.

A single count supports this clone. J is TRBJ1-1 and V is TRBV6-5; D might be TRBD1 (6 bases). Germline V lookup: CDR1 MNHEY, CDR2 SVGAGI. V lost 2 bases and J 4 bases, leaving 14 bases between the germline ends. This CDR3 has 15 amino acids. CDR3 DNA sequence: TGTGCCAGCAGTTACGCGGCAGGGGCGGCCACTGAAGCTTTCTTT. Translated, it gives CASSYAAGAATEAFF.